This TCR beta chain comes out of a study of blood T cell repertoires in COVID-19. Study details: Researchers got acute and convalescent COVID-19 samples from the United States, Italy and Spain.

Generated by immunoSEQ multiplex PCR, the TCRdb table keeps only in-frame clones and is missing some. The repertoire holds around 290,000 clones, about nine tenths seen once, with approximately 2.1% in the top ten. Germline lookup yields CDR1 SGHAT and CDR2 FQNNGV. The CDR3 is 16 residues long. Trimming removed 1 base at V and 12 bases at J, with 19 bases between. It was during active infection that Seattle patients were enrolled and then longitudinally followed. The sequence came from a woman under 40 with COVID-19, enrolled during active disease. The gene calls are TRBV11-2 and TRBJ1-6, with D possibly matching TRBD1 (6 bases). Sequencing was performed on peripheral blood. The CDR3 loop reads CASSLGQGPLGEPLHF. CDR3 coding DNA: TGTGCCAGCAGCTTAGGGCAGGGGCCACTAGGCGAACCCCTCCACTTT.